Below, 9 T cell receptor beta chains from the same sample are listed, as sequenced in a study of blood T cell repertoires in COVID-19. Sequenced by immunoSEQ multiplex PCR; TCRdb stores in-frame clones only, minus some. The top ten hold more than 2.5% of the sample, which has 200,000 or so clones, about 87% seen once. The sample consisted of PBMCs or T cells enriched from blood (not recorded which). These receptors all come from a woman in her twenties or thirties who had recovered from COVID-19.

In its sample, this clone was seen once. This chain uses TRBV19 with TRBJ1-1; D not resolved. The CDR3 is 13 residues long. Between the trimmed V and J ends, which lost 5 bases and 3 bases, there was a span of 10 bases. CDR1 LNHDA and CDR2 SQIVND come from the germline V gene (reference sequence). CDR3 residues: CASSQTRDTEAFF. CDR3 DNA sequence: TGTGCCAGTAGTCAAACACGGGACACTGAAGCTTTCTTT.

The rearrangement links TRBV12-3 or TRBV12-4 to TRBJ1-1, with D hard to call. This CDR3 contains 13 residues. Trimming cost V 7 bases and J 1 base, with 10 bases left between them. The CDR3 DNA sequence: TGTGCCAGCACCACCAGAAAGAACACTGAAGCTTTCTTT. Translated: CASTTRKNTEAFF.

The chain combines TRBV7-2 with TRBJ2-1; 8 bases map to TRBD1. The CDR3 has 13 residues. In germline, CDR1 is SGHTA, CDR2 FQGNSA. Losses at the gene ends were 6 bases for V and 7 bases for J; bases not matched to a gene: 5. CDR3 sequence (DNA): TGTGCCAGCAGAAACAGACAGGGGAATGAGCAGTTCTTC. This translates into CASRNRQGNEQFF.

The chain has TRBV16 and TRBJ2-5; 9 nucleotides line up with TRBD2. With V trimmed by 4 bases and J by 5 bases, 5 bases remained unmatched. CDR1 is KGHSY, CDR2 FQNENV, per germline. The CDR3 contains 14 residues. The CDR3 region is CASSPSGEGETQYF. In nucleotides, the CDR3 is TGTGCCAGCAGCCCTAGCGGGGAAGGTGAGACCCAGTACTTC.

This clone was counted once. This rearrangement joins TRBV5-4 to TRBJ2-7; 8 positions agree with TRBD1. V lost 4 bases and J lost 13; bases outside the gene matches: 10. CDR3 length: 12 residues. Germline-derived CDR1 and CDR2 are SGHNT and YYREEE (reference sequence). The CDR3 sequence is CASSPGQGYFYF. The DNA for the CDR3 is TGTGCCAGCAGCCCAGGACAGGGATATTTCTACTTC.

As concerns this clone: Other DNA sequences in the same sample also yield this CDR3. This chain joins TRBV5-5 and TRBJ1-2, with D maybe TRBD1 (5 bases). This CDR3 spans 13 amino acids. Germline V lookup: CDR1 SGHKS, CDR2 YYEKEE (reference sequence). The V gene lost 0 bases and the J gene lost 2 bases, with 5 bases spanning the gap. This CDR3 is CASSLAGNYGYTF. The CDR3 DNA follows: TGTGCCAGCAGCTTGGCAGGGAACTATGGCTACACCTTC.

In its sample, this clone was seen a few times. This chain uses TRBV5-6 with TRBJ1-5, with D unclear. Trimming stripped 0 bases from V and 6 bases from J, with 7 bases between. Germline assignment: CDR1 SGHDT and CDR2 YYEEEE. This CDR3 is 13 amino acids long. CDR3 DNA sequence: TGTGCCAGCAGCTTGGGGGCGGGTCAGCCCCAGCATTTT. This encodes CASSLGAGQPQHF.

In DNA, the CDR3 is TGTGCCAGCAGCTTAGGGGGACTGAGAAGCTCCTACGAGCAGTACTTC. Encoded protein: CASSLGGLRSSYEQYF. The V and J genes are TRBV7-2 and TRBJ2-7; weak D call: TRBD2 (6 bases). Germline assignment: CDR1 SGHTA and CDR2 FQGNSA. The CDR3 covers 16 residues. The V end was cut by 1 base, the J end by 0 bases, with 13 bases between.

The chain recombines TRBV10-3 with TRBJ2-5; weak D call: TRBD2 (6 bases). The CDR3 runs 14 residues. Germline CDR1 and CDR2: ENHRY and SYGVKD. The ends were cut back, 3 bases at V and 5 bases at J, with 13 bases in the middle. The CDR3 DNA sequence: TGTGCCATCAGTGAAGAGGGAGGATTGGAGACCCAGTACTTC. This gives the protein CAISEEGGLETQYF.